This TCR beta chain was profiled in a study of pediatric ulcerative colitis. Rectal tissue came from one to two pinch biopsies taken at colonoscopy. No immunosuppressive drugs were given to ulcerative colitis patients before diagnostic colonoscopy. The table came from immunoSEQ multiplex PCR; TCRdb's copy has only in-frame clones and leaves some out. The sample carries some 40,000 clones, around 75% recorded once. Overall study results and limits: Blood-rectal clonal overlap within each person was significantly higher in ulcerative colitis patients than controls. Two rectal CDR3 clonotypes occurred in all ulcerative colitis patients. This repertoire reflects total lymphocytes rather than subpopulations like regulatory T cells.

In its sample, this clone was seen a few times. Its target is unknown. The CDR3 consists of 13 residues. Germline CDR1 reads SGHNT; CDR2 reads YYREEE (reference sequence). V lost 3 bases and J lost 0, with 4 bases in between. Sequencing input: gut tissue. This chain links TRBV5-4 with TRBJ1-5, with D uncertain. The clonotype was recovered from a boy aged 5-17 years with severe ulcerative colitis. CDR3 in DNA: TGTGCCAGCAGCTCGGATAGCAATCAGCCCCAGCATTTT. This gives the protein CASSSDSNQPQHF.